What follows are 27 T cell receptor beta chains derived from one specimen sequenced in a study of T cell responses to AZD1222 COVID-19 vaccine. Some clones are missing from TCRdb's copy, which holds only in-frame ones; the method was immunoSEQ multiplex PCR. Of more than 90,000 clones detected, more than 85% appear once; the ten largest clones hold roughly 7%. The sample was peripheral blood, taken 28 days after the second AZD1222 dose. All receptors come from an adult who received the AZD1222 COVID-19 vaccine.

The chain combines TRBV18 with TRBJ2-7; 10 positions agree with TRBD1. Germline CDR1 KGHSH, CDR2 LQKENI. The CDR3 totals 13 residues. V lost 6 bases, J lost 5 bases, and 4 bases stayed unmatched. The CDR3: CASSAGQGNEQYF. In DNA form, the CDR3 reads TGTGCCAGCTCTGCGGGACAGGGGAACGAGCAGTACTTC.

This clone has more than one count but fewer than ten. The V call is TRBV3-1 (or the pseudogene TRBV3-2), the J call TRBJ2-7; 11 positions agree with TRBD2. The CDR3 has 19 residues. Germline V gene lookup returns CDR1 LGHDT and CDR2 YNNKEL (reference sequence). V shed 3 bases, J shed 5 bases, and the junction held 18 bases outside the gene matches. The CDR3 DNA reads TGTGCCAGCAGCCACCCCGGGACTAGCGGAGAGGGTTACTACCACGAGCAGTACTTC. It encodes CASSHPGTSGEGYYHEQYF.

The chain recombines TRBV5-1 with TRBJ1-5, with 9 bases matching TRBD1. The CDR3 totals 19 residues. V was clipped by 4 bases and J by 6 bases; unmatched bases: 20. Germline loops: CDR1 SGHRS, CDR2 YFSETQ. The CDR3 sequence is CASSEGGTGNSGVGQPQHF. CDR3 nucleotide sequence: TGCGCCAGCAGCGAGGGTGGGACAGGGAACAGCGGGGTCGGTCAGCCCCAGCATTTT.

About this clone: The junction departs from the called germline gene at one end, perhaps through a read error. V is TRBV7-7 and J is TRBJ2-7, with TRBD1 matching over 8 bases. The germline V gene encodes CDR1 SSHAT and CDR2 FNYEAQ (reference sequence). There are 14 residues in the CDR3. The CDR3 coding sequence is TGTGCTAGCAGCTTAGGGCAGGGGGCTTTCGAGCAGTACTTC. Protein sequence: CASSLGQGAFEQYF.

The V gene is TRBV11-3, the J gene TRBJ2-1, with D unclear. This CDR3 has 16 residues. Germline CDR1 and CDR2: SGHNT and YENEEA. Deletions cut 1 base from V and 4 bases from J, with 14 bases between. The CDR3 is CASSLVGTGAYNEQFF. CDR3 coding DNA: TGTGCCAGCAGCTTAGTAGGAACTGGAGCGTACAATGAGCAGTTCTTC.

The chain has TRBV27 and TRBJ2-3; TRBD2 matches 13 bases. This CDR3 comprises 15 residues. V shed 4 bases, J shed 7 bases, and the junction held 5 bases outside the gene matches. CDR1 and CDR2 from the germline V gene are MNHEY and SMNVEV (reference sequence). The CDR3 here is CASSSGLAGFHTQYF. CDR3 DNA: TGTGCCAGCAGTTCGGGACTAGCGGGATTTCATACGCAGTATTTT.

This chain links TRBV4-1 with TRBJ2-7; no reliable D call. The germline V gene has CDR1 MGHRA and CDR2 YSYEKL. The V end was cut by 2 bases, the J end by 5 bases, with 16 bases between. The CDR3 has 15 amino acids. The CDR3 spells CASSQSHPPGHEQYF. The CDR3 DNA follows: TGCGCCAGCAGCCAAAGTCATCCTCCGGGCCACGAGCAGTACTTC.

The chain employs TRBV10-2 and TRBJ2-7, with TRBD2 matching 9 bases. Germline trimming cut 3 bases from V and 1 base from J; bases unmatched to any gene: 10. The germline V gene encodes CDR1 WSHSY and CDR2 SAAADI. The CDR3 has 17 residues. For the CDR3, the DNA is TGCGCCAGCAGTGACGGGGCGGGAGGGCCTAGGTCCTACGAGCAGTACTTC. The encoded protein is CASSDGAGGPRSYEQYF.

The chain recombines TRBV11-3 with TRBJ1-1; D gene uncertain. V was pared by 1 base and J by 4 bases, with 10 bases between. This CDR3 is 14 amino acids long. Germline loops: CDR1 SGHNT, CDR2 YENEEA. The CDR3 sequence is CASSLAEKVTEAFF. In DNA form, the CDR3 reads TGTGCCAGCAGCTTAGCCGAGAAGGTCACTGAAGCTTTCTTT.

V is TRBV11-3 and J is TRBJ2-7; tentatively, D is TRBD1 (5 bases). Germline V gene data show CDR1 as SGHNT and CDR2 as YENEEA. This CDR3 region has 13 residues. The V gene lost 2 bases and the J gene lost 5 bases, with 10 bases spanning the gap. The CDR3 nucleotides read TGTGCCAGCAGCTTACAGGGATGGAACGAGCAGTACTTC. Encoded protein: CASSLQGWNEQYF.

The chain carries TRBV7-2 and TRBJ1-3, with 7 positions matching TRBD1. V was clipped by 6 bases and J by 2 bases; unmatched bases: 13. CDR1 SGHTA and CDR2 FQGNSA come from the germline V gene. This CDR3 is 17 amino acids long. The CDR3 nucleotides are TGTGCCAGCAGGCGAGGGACTGGGACAGATACTGGAAACACCATATATTTT. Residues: CASRRGTGTDTGNTIYF.

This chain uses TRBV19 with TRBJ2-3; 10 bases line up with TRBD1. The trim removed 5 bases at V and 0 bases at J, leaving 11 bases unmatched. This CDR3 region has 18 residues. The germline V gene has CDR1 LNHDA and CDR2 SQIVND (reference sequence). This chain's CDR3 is CASSVPWGQGISTDTQYF. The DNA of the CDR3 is TGTGCCAGTAGTGTCCCGTGGGGACAGGGGATCAGCACAGATACGCAGTATTTT.

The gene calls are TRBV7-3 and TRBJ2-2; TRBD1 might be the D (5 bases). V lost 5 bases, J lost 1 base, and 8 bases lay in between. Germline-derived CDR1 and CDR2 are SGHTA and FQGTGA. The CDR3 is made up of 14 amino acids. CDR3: CASSQTENTGELFF. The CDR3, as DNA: TGTGCCAGCAGCCAGACAGAGAACACCGGGGAGCTGTTTTTT.

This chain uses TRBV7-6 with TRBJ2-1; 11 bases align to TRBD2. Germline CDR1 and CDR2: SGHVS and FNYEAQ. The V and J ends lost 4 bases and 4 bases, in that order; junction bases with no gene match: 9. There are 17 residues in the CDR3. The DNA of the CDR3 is TGTGCCAGCAGCTCTTCTGGGACTAGCGGAAGATACAATGAGCAGTTCTTC. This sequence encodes CASSSSGTSGRYNEQFF. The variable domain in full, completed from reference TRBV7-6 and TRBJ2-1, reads GAGVSQSPRYKVTKRGQDVALRCDPISGHVSLYWYRQALGQGPEFLTYFNYEAQQDKSGLPNDRFSAERPEGSISTLTIQRTEQRDSAMYRCASSSSGTSGRYNEQFFGPGTRLTVL.

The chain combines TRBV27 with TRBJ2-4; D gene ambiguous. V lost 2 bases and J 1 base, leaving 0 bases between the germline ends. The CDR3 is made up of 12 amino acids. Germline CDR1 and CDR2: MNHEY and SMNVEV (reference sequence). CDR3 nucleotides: TGTGCCAGCAGTTTAGCCAAAAACATTCAGTACTTC. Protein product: CASSLAKNIQYF.

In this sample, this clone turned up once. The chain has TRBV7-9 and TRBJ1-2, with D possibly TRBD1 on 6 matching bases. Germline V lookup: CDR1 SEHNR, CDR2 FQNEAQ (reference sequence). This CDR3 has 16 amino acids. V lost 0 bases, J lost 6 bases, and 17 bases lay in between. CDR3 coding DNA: TGTGCCAGCAGCTTAGCCGCGGGGGCAAAAGCGAATGGCTACACCTTC. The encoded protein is CASSLAAGAKANGYTF.

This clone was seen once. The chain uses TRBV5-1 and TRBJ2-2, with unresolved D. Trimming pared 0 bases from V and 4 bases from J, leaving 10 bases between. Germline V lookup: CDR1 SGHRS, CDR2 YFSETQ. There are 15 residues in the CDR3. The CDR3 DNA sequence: TGCGCCAGCAGCTTGGTGGGGTCGGTCACCGGGGAGCTGTTTTTT. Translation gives CASSLVGSVTGELFF.

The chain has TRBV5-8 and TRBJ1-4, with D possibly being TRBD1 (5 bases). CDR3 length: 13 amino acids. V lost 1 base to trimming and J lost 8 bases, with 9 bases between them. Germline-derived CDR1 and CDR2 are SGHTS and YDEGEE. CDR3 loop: CASSLPGGEKLFF. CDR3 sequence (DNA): TGTGCCAGCAGCTTGCCCGGGGGAGAAAAACTGTTTTTT.

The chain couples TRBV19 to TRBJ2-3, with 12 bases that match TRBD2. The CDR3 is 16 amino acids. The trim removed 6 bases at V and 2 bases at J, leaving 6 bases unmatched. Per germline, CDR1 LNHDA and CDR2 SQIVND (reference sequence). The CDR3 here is CASRVTSGGFTDTQYF. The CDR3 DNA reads TGTGCCAGTAGGGTAACTAGCGGGGGGTTCACAGATACGCAGTATTTT.

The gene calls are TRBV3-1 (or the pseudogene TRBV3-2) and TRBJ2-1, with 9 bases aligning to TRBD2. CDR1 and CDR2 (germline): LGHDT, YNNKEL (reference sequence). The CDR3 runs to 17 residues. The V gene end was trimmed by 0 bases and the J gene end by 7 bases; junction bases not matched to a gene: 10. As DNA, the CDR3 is TGTGCCAGCAGCCAAGAGTTTAGCGGGGGCCCGGGGAATGAGCAGTTCTTC. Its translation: CASSQEFSGGPGNEQFF.

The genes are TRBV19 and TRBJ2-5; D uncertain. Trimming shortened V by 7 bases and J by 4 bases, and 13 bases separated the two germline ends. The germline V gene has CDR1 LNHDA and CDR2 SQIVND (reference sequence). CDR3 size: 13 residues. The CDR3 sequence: CASKGSLIETQYF. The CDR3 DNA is TGTGCCAGTAAGGGTAGTCTTATAGAGACCCAGTACTTC.

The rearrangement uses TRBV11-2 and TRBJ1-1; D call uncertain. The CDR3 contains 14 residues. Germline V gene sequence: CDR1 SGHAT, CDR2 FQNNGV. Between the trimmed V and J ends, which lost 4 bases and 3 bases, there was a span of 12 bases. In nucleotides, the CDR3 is TGTGCCAGCAGCTATCTTTCGAGTGACACTGAAGCTTTCTTT. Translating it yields CASSYLSSDTEAFF.

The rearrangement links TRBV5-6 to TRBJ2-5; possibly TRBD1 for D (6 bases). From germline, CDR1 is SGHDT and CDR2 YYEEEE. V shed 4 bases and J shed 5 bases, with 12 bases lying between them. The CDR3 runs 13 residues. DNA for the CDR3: TGTGCCAGCAGCCAGGGGCCCAGGGAGACCCAGTACTTC. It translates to CASSQGPRETQYF. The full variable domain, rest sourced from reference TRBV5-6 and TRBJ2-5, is DAGVTQSPTHLIKTRGQQVTLRCSPKSGHDTVSWYQQALGQGPQFIFQYYEEEERQRGNFPDRFSGHQFPNYSSELNVNALLLGDSALYLCASSQGPRETQYFGPGTRLLVL.

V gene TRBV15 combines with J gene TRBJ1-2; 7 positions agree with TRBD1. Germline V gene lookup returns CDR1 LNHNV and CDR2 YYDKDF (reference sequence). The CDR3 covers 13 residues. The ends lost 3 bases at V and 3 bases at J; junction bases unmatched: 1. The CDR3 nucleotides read TGTGCCACCAGCAGTGGACAGGACTATGGCTACACCTTC. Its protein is CATSSGQDYGYTF.

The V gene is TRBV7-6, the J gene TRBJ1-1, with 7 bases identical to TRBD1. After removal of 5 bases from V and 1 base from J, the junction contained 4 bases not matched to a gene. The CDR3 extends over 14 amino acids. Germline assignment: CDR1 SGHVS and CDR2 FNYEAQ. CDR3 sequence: CASSLQGTNTEAFF. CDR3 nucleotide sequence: TGTGCCAGCAGCCTACAGGGGACGAACACTGAAGCTTTCTTT.

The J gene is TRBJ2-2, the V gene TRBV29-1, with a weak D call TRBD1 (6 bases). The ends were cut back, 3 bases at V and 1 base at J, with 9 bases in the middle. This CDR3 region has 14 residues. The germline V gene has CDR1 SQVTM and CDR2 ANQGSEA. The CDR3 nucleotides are TGCAGCGTTGAGGGGGCGAAGAACACCGGGGAGCTGTTTTTT. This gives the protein CSVEGAKNTGELFF.

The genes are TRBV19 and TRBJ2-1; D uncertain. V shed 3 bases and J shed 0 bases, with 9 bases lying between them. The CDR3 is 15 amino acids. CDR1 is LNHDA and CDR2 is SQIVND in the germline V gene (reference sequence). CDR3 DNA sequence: TGTGCCAGTAGTATTGACCGGAGCTCCTACAATGAGCAGTTCTTC. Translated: CASSIDRSSYNEQFF.